Here is one T cell receptor (beta chain) with its context. These data belong to a study of blood T cell repertoires in COVID-19. V was trimmed by 2 bases and J by 5 bases, leaving 12 bases between them. Germline CDR1 MNHEY, CDR2 SMNVEV (reference sequence). The CDR3 is 14 residues long. Original data processing: Amplified reference gene primers provided the basis for estimating nucleated cell counts. Sequencing used immunoSEQ multiplex PCR; TCRdb keeps in-frame clones, though not all of them. Clone size and V and J calls were adopted from that table, with D and trimming inferred from the DNA. The sample records roughly 230,000 clones, 80% to 85% being singletons.

This TCR came from a middle-aged man with acute or convalescent COVID-19. V is TRBV27 and J is TRBJ1-2, with D possibly TRBD1 on 6 matching bases. Sequencing input: peripheral blood. Written as DNA, the CDR3 is TGTGCCAGCAGTTTACAGGGGCGCGAATATGGCTACACCTTC. It specifies CASSLQGREYGYTF.